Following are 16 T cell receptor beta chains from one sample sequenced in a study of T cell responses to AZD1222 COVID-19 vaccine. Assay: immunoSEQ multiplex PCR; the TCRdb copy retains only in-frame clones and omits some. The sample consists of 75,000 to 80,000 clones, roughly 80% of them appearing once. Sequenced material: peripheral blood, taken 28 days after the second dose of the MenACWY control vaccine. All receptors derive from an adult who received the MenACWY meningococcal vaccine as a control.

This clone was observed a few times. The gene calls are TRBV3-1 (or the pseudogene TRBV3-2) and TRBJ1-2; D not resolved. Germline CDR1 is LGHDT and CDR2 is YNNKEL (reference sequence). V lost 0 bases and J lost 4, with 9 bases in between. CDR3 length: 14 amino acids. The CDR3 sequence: CASSQDSGGYGYTF. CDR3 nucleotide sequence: TGTGCCAGCAGCCAAGATTCGGGCGGCTATGGCTACACCTTC.

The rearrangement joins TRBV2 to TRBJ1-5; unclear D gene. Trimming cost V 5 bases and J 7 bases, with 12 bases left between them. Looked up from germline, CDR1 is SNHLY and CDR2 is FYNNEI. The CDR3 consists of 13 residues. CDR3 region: CASSTLQRQPQHF. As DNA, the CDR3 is TGTGCCAGCAGTACCCTTCAGCGGCAGCCCCAGCATTTT.

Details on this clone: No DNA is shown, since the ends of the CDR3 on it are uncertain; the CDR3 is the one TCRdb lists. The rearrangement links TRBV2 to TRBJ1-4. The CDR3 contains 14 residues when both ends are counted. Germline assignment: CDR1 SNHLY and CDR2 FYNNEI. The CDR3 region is CASTPLRAGEKLFF.

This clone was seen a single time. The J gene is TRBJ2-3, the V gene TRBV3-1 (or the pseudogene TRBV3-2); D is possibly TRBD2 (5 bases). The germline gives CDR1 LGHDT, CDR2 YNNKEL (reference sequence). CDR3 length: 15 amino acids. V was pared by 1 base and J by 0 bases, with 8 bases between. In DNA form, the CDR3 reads TGTGCCAGCAGCCAAGGGACTTGGAGCACAGATACGCAGTATTTT. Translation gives CASSQGTWSTDTQYF.

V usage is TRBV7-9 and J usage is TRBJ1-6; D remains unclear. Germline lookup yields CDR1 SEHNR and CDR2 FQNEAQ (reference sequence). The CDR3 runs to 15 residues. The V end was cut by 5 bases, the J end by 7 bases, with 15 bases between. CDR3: CASSPEGSSNSPLHF. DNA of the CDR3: TGTGCCAGCAGCCCCGAAGGGAGCTCAAATTCACCCCTCCACTTT.

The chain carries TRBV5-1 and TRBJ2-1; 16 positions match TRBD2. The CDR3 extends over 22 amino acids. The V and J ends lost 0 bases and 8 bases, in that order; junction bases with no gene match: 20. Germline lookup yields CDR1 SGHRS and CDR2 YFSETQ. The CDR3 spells CASSLERLSGLAGGAVADEQFF. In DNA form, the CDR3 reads TGCGCCAGCAGCTTGGAGAGACTTTCGGGACTAGCGGGAGGGGCGGTTGCGGATGAGCAGTTCTTC.

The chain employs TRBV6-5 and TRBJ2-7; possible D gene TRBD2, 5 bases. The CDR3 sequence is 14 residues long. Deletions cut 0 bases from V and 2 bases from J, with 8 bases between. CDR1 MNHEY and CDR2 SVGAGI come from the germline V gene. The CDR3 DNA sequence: TGTGCCAGCAGTTACTCGAGGGATCCCTACGAGCAGTACTTC. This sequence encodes CASSYSRDPYEQYF.

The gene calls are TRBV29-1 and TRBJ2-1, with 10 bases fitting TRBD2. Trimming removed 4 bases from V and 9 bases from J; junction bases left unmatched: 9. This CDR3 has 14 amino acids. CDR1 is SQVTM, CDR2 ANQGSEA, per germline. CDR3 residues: CSVGYLAGVGEQFF. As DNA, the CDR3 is TGCAGCGTTGGATACCTAGCGGGAGTGGGTGAGCAGTTCTTC.

The DNA of the CDR3 is TGTGCCAGCAGCTTAGGGCGGGGGGGGTACAATGAGCAGTTCTTC. It yields the protein CASSLGRGGYNEQFF. The chain recombines TRBV7-6 with TRBJ2-1; TRBD2 aligns across 9 bases. Trimming at V came to 1 base and at J to 4 bases, leaving 2 bases not matched to a gene. The CDR3 loop spans 15 amino acids. The germline V gene encodes CDR1 SGHVS and CDR2 FNYEAQ.

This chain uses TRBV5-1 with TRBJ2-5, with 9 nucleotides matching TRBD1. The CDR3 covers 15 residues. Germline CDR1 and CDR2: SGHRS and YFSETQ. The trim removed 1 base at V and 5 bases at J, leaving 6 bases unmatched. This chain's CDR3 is CASSLSNRGHETQYF. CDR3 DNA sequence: TGCGCCAGCAGCTTGTCTAACAGGGGGCACGAGACCCAGTACTTC.

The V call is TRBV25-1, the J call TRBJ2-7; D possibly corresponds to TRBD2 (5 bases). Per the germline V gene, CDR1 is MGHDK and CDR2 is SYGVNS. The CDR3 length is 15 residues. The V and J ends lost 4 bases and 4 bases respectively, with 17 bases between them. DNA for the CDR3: TGTGCCAGCAGTGGAGAGAGCCGAGGGAGTTACGAGCAGTACTTC. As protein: CASSGESRGSYEQYF.

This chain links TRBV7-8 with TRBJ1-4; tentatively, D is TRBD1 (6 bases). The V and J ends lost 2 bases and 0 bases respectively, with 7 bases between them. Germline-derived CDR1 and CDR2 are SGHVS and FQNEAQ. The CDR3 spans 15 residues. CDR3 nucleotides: TGTGCCAGCAGCTTACGGACAGCAACTAATGAAAAACTGTTTTTT. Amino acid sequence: CASSLRTATNEKLFF. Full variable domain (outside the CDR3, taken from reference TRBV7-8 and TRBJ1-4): GAGVSQSPRYKVAKRGQDVALRCDPISGHVSLFWYQQALGQGPEFLTYFQNEAQLDKSGLPSDRFFAERPEGSVSTLKIQRTQQEDSAVYLCASSLRTATNEKLFFGSGTQLSVL.

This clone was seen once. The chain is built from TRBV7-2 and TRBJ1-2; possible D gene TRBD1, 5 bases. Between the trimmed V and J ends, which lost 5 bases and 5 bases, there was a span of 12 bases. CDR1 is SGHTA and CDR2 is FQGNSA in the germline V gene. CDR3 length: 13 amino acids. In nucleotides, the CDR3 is TGTGCCAGCAGCCTGACTCGGGGGTATGGCTACACCTTC. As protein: CASSLTRGYGYTF. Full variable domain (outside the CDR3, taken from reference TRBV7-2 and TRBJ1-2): GAGVSQSPSNKVTEKGKDVELRCDPISGHTALYWYRQSLGQGLEFLIYFQGNSAPDKSGLPSDRFSAERTGGSVSTLTIQRTQQEDSAVYLCASSLTRGYGYTFGSGTRLTVV.

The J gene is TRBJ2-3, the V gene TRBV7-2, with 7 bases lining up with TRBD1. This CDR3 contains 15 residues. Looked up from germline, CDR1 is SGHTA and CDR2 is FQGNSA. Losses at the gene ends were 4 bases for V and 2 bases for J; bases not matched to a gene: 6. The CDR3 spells CASSSSTGLTDTQYF. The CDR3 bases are TGTGCCAGCAGCTCCTCGACAGGGCTCACAGATACGCAGTATTTT.

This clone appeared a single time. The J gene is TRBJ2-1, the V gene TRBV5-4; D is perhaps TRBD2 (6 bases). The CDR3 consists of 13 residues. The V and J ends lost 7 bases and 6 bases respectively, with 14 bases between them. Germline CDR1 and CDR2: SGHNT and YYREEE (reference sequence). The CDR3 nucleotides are TGTGCCAGCGGTAAACTAGCAAGCAATGAGCAGTTCTTC. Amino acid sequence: CASGKLASNEQFF.

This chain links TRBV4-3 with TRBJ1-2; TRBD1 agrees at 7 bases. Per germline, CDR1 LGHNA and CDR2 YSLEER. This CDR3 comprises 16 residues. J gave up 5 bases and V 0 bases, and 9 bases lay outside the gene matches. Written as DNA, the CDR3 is TGCGCCAGCAGCCAAGATCAGGGACAGATTCTATATGGCTACACCTTC. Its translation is CASSQDQGQILYGYTF.